This T cell receptor beta chain came from a study of blood T cell repertoires in COVID-19. Across the study: Acute and convalescent COVID-19 specimens originated in the United States, Italy and Spain. In each case, the material was cDNA or gDNA derived from T cells, B-cell-depleted T cells, or PBMCs.

Original data processing: Counts of nucleated cells, estimated from reference gene primer amplification, were obtained. Generated by immunoSEQ multiplex PCR, the TCRdb table keeps only in-frame clones and is missing some. The DNA gave D and trimming, while V, J and clone size come from that table. The table lists approximately 290,000 clones, about 88% of them singletons. Germline V gives CDR1 MNHEY, CDR2 SVGEGT. The CDR3 loop spans 13 amino acids. V lost 6 bases, J lost 9 bases, and 15 bases lay in between. Sequenced input: peripheral blood. This rearrangement joins TRBV6-2 or TRBV6-3 to TRBJ1-5; a possible D gene is TRBD1 (6 bases). The receptor's source is a woman aged 55 to 70 with acute or convalescent COVID-19. This CDR3 reads CASRYAGERPQHF. CDR3 in DNA: TGTGCCAGCAGATACGCAGGGGAGCGGCCCCAGCATTTT.